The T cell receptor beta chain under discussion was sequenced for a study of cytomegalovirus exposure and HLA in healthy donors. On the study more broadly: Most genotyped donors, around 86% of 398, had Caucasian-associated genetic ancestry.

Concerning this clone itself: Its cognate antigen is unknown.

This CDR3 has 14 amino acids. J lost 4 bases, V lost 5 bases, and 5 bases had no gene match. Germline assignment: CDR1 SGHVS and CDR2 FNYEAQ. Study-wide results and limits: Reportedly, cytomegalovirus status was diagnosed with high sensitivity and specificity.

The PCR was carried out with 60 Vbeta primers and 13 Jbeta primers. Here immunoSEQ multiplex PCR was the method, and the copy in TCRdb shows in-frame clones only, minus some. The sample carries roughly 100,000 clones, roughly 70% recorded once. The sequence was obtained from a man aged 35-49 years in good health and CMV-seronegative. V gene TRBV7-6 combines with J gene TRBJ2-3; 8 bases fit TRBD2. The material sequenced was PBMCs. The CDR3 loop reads CASSATGLADTQYF. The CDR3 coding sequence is TGTGCCAGCAGCGCCACGGGACTAGCAGATACGCAGTATTTT.